The present T cell receptor (beta chain) was sequenced within a study of T cells in Graves' hyperthyroidism and ophthalmopathy. CDR1 LGHDT and CDR2 YNNKEL come from the germline V gene (reference sequence). This CDR3 is built from 14 residues. Trimming removed 0 bases at V and 5 bases at J, with 10 bases between. The investigators amplified TCR beta CDR3 regions from RNA transcripts. Initially, a first-round RT-PCR of the TCR CDR3 employed the HTBI primer set. From the multiplex PCR reads, TCRdb called clonotypes with MiXCR, one entry per CDR3 protein. This sample carries around 340,000 distinct CDR3 sequences, roughly 17% of them seen once, and the ten largest clones take 34%. This clonotype came up many times.

The origin of this receptor is a woman in her thirties with Graves' hyperthyroidism that later progressed to Graves' ophthalmopathy. The sample taken for sequencing was blood. The chain carries TRBV3-1 and TRBJ1-2, with D uncertain. In DNA form, the CDR3 reads TGTGCCAGCAGCCAAGATGGAGGGATTTATGGCTACACCTTC. Translating it yields CASSQDGGIYGYTF.